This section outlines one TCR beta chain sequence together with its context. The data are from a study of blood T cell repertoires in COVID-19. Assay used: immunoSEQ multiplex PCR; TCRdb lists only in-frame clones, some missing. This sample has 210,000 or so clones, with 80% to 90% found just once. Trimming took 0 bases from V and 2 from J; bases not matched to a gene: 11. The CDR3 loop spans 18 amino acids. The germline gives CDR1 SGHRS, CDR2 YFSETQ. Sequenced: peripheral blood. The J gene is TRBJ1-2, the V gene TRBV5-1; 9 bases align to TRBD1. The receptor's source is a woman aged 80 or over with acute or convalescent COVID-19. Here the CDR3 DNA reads TGCGCCAGCAGCTTGGCCCGTACCTGGGGGACAGGGAACTATGGCTACACCTTC. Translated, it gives CASSLARTWGTGNYGYTF.